The clone carrying this T cell receptor (beta chain) was detected only a few times. The data belong to a study of blood T cell repertoires in COVID-19. Across the study: Italy, Spain and the United States were the sources of the convalescent and acute COVID-19 samples. T cells, B-cell-depleted T cells, or PBMCs provided the cDNA or gDNA that served as material.

This table comes from immunoSEQ multiplex PCR, and its TCRdb copy is limited to in-frame clones, with some not included. Of about 100,000 clones in the sample, approximately 88% were seen once. The source material was peripheral blood. This sequence originates from an older man with acute or convalescent COVID-19.

The CDR3 nucleotides read TGTGCCAGCAGCTCCTGGACAGGGGGTCGCAATCAGCCCCAGCATTTT. Translated, it gives CASSSWTGGRNQPQHF. The chain recombines TRBV5-6 with TRBJ1-5, with 10 bases matching TRBD1. The CDR3 contains 16 residues. The V and J ends lost 3 bases and 2 bases, in that order; junction bases with no gene match: 5. CDR1 and CDR2 (germline): SGHDT, YYEEEE.